This TCR beta chain is from a study of technical replicates of blood from a few donors. TCRdb keeps only in-frame clones here, not all; method: immunoSEQ multiplex PCR. The sample holds under 90,000 clones; about 97% are singletons and the top ten take 0.2%. The sample consisted of T cells isolated from PBMCs. The TCR comes from a human donor in good health.

The CDR3: CASIPNFRQGAVEISYEQYF. The CDR3 nucleotides are TGTGCCAGCATCCCTAACTTCCGCCAGGGGGCAGTGGAAATCTCCTACGAGCAGTACTTC. The chain is built from TRBV21-1 and TRBJ2-7; no DNA check was done on the table's D call, TRBD1. TRBV21-1 represents a pseudogene. The CDR3 contains 20 residues.